A single sample is the source of the 28 T cell receptor beta chains below, sequenced in a study of cytomegalovirus exposure and HLA in healthy donors. The PCR used 60 Vbeta and 13 Jbeta primers. Assay: immunoSEQ multiplex PCR; the TCRdb copy retains only in-frame clones and omits some. The sample carries 110,000 to 150,000 clones, 70% to 75% recorded once. Sequenced input: PBMCs. The receptors stem from a human donor in good health.

The chain employs TRBV4-2 and TRBJ2-5, with 11 nucleotides matching TRBD2. This CDR3 contains 16 residues. CDR1 and CDR2 (germline): LGHNA, YNFKEQ. V lost 3 bases, J lost 4 bases, and 7 bases stayed unmatched. CDR3 DNA sequence: TGTGCCAGCAGCCAGGGGGCCGGGACTAGCGGAGAGACCCAGTACTTC. It specifies CASSQGAGTSGETQYF.

The V call is TRBV28, the J call TRBJ1-4, with 9 positions matching TRBD1. Germline V gives CDR1 MDHEN, CDR2 SYDVKM. J lost 3 bases, V lost 10 bases, and 6 bases had no gene match. The CDR3 consists of 14 residues. CDR3 region: CATQTGGPNEKLFF. The CDR3 nucleotides read TGTGCCACCCAAACAGGGGGCCCTAATGAAAAACTGTTTTTT.

This clone has just a few counts. The chain couples TRBV5-1 to TRBJ1-5; D ambiguous. Germline V gives CDR1 SGHRS, CDR2 YFSETQ. This CDR3 region has 14 residues. The V end was cut by 2 bases, the J end by 0 bases, with 6 bases between. CDR3 region: CASSLGGSNQPQHF. The DNA of the CDR3 is TGCGCCAGCAGCTTAGGCGGTAGCAATCAGCCCCAGCATTTT.

This clone was picked up a small number of times. The chain has TRBV15 and TRBJ1-1, with 7 positions matching TRBD1. The CDR3 is made up of 13 amino acids. Germline lookup yields CDR1 LNHNV and CDR2 YYDKDF (reference sequence). The V gene end was trimmed by 8 bases and the J gene end by 0 bases; junction bases not matched to a gene: 3. The CDR3: CATGGQMNTEAFF. The CDR3 bases are TGTGCCACCGGGGGACAGATGAACACTGAAGCTTTCTTT.

This clone was counted between two and nine times. The chain recombines TRBV7-3 with TRBJ2-1; 9 nucleotides match TRBD2. CDR3 length equals 16 residues. Germline CDR1 is SGHTA and CDR2 is FQGTGA. The V and J ends lost 1 base and 10 bases, in that order; junction bases with no gene match: 11. The CDR3 loop reads CASSLKTGGGASEQFF. The CDR3, as DNA: TGTGCCAGCAGCTTAAAGACTGGCGGGGGGGCCAGCGAGCAGTTCTTC.

The chain joins TRBV6-5 to TRBJ2-7, with D perhaps matching TRBD2 (5 bases). Deletions cut 2 bases from V and 0 bases from J, with 14 bases between. The CDR3 consists of 16 residues. CDR1 and CDR2 from the germline V gene are MNHEY and SVGAGI. CDR3: CASSYGSTGSSYEQYF. As DNA, the CDR3 is TGTGCCAGCAGTTACGGGTCGACTGGGAGCTCCTACGAGCAGTACTTC.

The rearrangement links TRBV4-1 to TRBJ1-1, with 7 bases that match TRBD1. V lost 6 bases to trimming and J lost 3 bases; unmatched junction nucleotides: 4. The germline CDR1 and CDR2 sequences are MGHRA and YSYEKL. This CDR3 has 13 residues. The CDR3 is CASSRDRDTEAFF. The CDR3 DNA reads as TGCGCCAGCAGTCGCGACAGGGACACTGAAGCTTTCTTT.

This sequence joins TRBV5-5 and TRBJ1-5; unclear D gene. V lost 0 bases and J lost 10, with 11 bases in between. CDR3 length: 13 amino acids. Germline CDR1 is SGHKS and CDR2 is YYEKEE (reference sequence). CDR3 in DNA: TGTGCCAGCAGCTTGGACCTTACAAATCCCCAGCATTTT. This encodes CASSLDLTNPQHF. The full variable domain, rest sourced from reference TRBV5-5 and TRBJ1-5, is DAGVTQSPTHLIKTRGQQVTLRCSPISGHKSVSWYQQVLGQGPQFIFQYYEKEERGRGNFPDRFSARQFPNYSSELNVNALLLGDSALYLCASSLDLTNPQHFGDGTRLSIL.

The chain has TRBV6-5 and TRBJ2-5; a weak D match, TRBD2 (5 bases). Germline lookup yields CDR1 MNHEY and CDR2 SVGAGI. CDR3 length: 15 residues. V lost 5 bases to trimming and J lost 0 bases, with 13 bases between them. CDR3 sequence: CASSASPGYQETQYF. CDR3 bases: TGTGCCAGCAGTGCCAGTCCGGGGTACCAAGAGACCCAGTACTTC.

This clone was picked up a small number of times. The genes are TRBV6-1 and TRBJ1-5; D is perhaps TRBD1 (5 bases). This CDR3 has 14 residues. Trimming shortened V by 3 bases and J by 2 bases, and 8 bases separated the two germline ends. Germline V gene data show CDR1 as MNHNS and CDR2 as SASEGT. The CDR3 coding sequence is TGTGCCAGCAGTGATCAGGGCGGCAATCAGCCCCAGCATTTT. It specifies CASSDQGGNQPQHF.

This chain uses TRBV29-1 with TRBJ2-3; D is possibly TRBD2 (5 bases). CDR1 SQVTM and CDR2 ANQGSEA come from the germline V gene. This CDR3 spans 11 amino acids. V gave up 7 bases and J gave up 3 bases, with 8 bases separating them. The chain's CDR3 is CSGGKTDTQYF. The CDR3 DNA follows: TGCAGCGGAGGGAAGACAGATACGCAGTATTTT.

This sequence joins TRBV2 and TRBJ2-3; 11 bases are a match to TRBD2. Germline trimming cut 3 bases from V and 6 bases from J; bases unmatched to any gene: 11. This CDR3 is built from 17 residues. Germline values: CDR1 SNHLY, CDR2 FYNNEI. Here the CDR3 reads CASSEGAIAGGSDTQYF. CDR3 DNA sequence: TGTGCCAGCAGTGAGGGGGCAATAGCGGGAGGGTCCGATACGCAGTATTTT.

The chain has TRBV18 and TRBJ1-1; D is ambiguous. CDR3 size: 14 residues. Germline V gives CDR1 KGHSH, CDR2 LQKENI. V lost 4 bases and J lost 11, with 20 bases in between. The CDR3 bases are TGTGCCAGCTCACTTCCGTTTGGTCCGTCGGGGGCTTTCTTT. It yields the protein CASSLPFGPSGAFF.

This clone was recorded a few times. The rearrangement uses TRBV5-6 and TRBJ2-5, with D possibly TRBD2 on 5 matching bases. The germline CDR1 and CDR2 sequences are SGHDT and YYEEEE. The CDR3 is made up of 12 amino acids. The V end was cut by 4 bases, the J end by 11 bases, with 15 bases between. CDR3: CASSLGSWEQYF. The CDR3 region has the DNA TGTGCCAGCAGCCTGGGTTCTTGGGAGCAGTACTTC.

The chain carries TRBV9 and TRBJ2-3; no clear D. Trimming left V 3 bases short and J 0 bases short, with 20 bases between. Germline values: CDR1 SGDLS, CDR2 YYNGEE. CDR3 length: 18 amino acids. The CDR3 reads CASSAAVGAQISTDTQYF. CDR3 bases: TGTGCCAGCAGCGCTGCGGTCGGAGCCCAAATTAGCACAGATACGCAGTATTTT. Full variable domain (outside the CDR3, taken from reference TRBV9 and TRBJ2-3): DSGVTQTPKHLITATGQRVTLRCSPRSGDLSVYWYQQSLDQGLQFLIQYYNGEERAKGNILERFSAQQFPDLHSELNLSSLELGDSALYFCASSAAVGAQISTDTQYFGPGTRLTVL.

V is TRBV9 and J is TRBJ2-7; maybe TRBD2 (6 bases). Trimming removed 4 bases at V and 7 bases at J, with 18 bases between. CDR1 is SGDLS and CDR2 is YYNGEE in the germline V gene. This CDR3 has 14 residues. This chain's CDR3 is CASSPLTRSGEQYF. The CDR3 DNA is TGTGCCAGCAGCCCTCTGACTAGATCAGGGGAGCAGTACTTC.

The rearrangement uses TRBV4-1 and TRBJ2-1; 8 bases align to TRBD2. The CDR3 runs 17 residues. The J segment lost 8 bases and the V segment lost 3 bases, leaving 15 bases of the junction unmatched. Germline V lookup: CDR1 MGHRA, CDR2 YSYEKL. CDR3 region: CASSQRLGTRDWDEQFF. The CDR3 DNA sequence: TGCGCCAGCAGCCAGAGACTGGGGACTAGGGATTGGGATGAGCAGTTCTTC.

The table lists this clone with a few counts. The genes are TRBV29-1 and TRBJ1-1, with D maybe TRBD1 (5 bases). The germline V and J ends were trimmed by 3 bases and 6 bases, with 14 bases remaining between them. This CDR3 is built from 13 residues. Germline V CDR1 and CDR2: SQVTM, ANQGSEA. The chain's CDR3 is CSVDGQGRSEAFF. CDR3 in DNA: TGCAGCGTTGATGGTCAGGGAAGATCTGAAGCTTTCTTT.

V gene TRBV27 combines with J gene TRBJ2-5, with D possibly being TRBD1 (6 bases). The J call is doubtful: the DNA matches TRBJ2-7 better. This CDR3 has 16 amino acids. Germline assignment: CDR1 MNHEY and CDR2 SMNVEV (reference sequence). The DNA for the CDR3 is TGTGCCAGCAAGGGGGAATCCTATCTTGGTATTTACGAGCAGTACTTC. This translates into CASKGESYLGIYEQYF.

This chain joins TRBV4-1 and TRBJ2-5; 7 bases match TRBD2. The V gene's germline CDR1 is MGHRA and CDR2 YSYEKL. J was trimmed by 11 bases and V by 5 bases; bases with no gene match: 14. The CDR3 sequence is 14 residues long. CDR3 nucleotide sequence: TGCGCCAGCAGCGCAGAAAGCGGGGCCGGGGAGCAGTACTTC. Its protein is CASSAESGAGEQYF.

The CDR3 here is CASSWTSGRSNEQFF. The CDR3, as DNA: TGTGCCAGCAGTTGGACTAGCGGGAGATCCAATGAGCAGTTCTTC. The chain is built from TRBV7-2 and TRBJ2-1, with TRBD2 matching over 13 bases. With 6 bases clipped from V and 6 bases from J, the junction kept 5 bases outside the gene matches. The CDR3 is made up of 15 amino acids. The V gene's germline CDR1 is SGHTA and CDR2 FQGNSA.

As DNA, the CDR3 is TGTGCCAGCAGCCATGGGACAGTCACTGAAGCTTTCTTT. As protein: CASSHGTVTEAFF. The genes are TRBV7-9 and TRBJ1-1, with 7 bases identical to TRBD1. The CDR3 has 13 residues. The ends lost 5 bases at V and 4 bases at J; junction bases unmatched: 4. Germline V gene data show CDR1 as SEHNR and CDR2 as FQNEAQ (reference sequence).

The gene calls are TRBV6-1 and TRBJ2-3; TRBD2 is a possible D gene (6 bases). The germline V gene encodes CDR1 MNHNS and CDR2 SASEGT. The CDR3 length is 16 residues. With 0 bases removed from V and 1 base from J, the gap between germline ends came to 11 bases. The chain's CDR3 is CASSEAPGGGTDTQYF. In nucleotides, the CDR3 is TGTGCCAGCAGTGAAGCCCCAGGCGGGGGCACAGATACGCAGTATTTT.

The chain recombines TRBV2 with TRBJ1-1; no clear D gene. CDR1 and CDR2 from the germline V gene are SNHLY and FYNNEI. The CDR3 has 13 amino acids. The V gene lost 7 bases and the J gene lost 0 bases, with 9 bases spanning the gap. The CDR3 region is CASTRRMNTEAFF. In nucleotides, the CDR3 is TGTGCCAGCACACGGCGGATGAACACTGAAGCTTTCTTT.

This clone was recorded only once. This chain uses TRBV27 with TRBJ2-2; 8 positions match TRBD1. Germline V gene data show CDR1 as MNHEY and CDR2 as SMNVEV (reference sequence). The CDR3 consists of 17 residues. Trimming at V came to 3 bases and at J to 3 bases, leaving 9 bases not matched to a gene. CDR3 sequence: CASSLTRGQGDTGELFF. CDR3 sequence (DNA): TGTGCCAGCAGTTTGACTAGAGGACAGGGTGACACCGGGGAGCTGTTTTTT.

Only a few counts were recorded for this clone. The chain is built from TRBV6-1 and TRBJ1-5; 9 positions match TRBD1. The CDR3 has 15 residues. V lost 4 bases to trimming and J lost 7 bases; unmatched junction nucleotides: 8. Germline loops: CDR1 MNHNS, CDR2 SASEGT. CDR3 nucleotides: TGTGCCAGCAGTGCGGGACAGGGTGTTCGACAGCCCCAGCATTTT. It encodes CASSAGQGVRQPQHF.

This clone has just a few counts. The chain combines TRBV5-1 with TRBJ2-7, with 11 bases that match TRBD1. This CDR3 has 14 residues. J lost 6 bases, V lost 4 bases, and 6 bases had no gene match. Germline values: CDR1 SGHRS, CDR2 YFSETQ. The CDR3 loop reads CASSRRTGGSEQYF. In nucleotides, the CDR3 is TGCGCCAGCAGCCGCAGGACAGGGGGCTCCGAGCAGTACTTC.

V and J are TRBV18 and TRBJ1-3; D uncertain. The germline V and J ends were trimmed by 4 bases and 1 base, with 5 bases remaining between them. CDR3 length: 13 amino acids. Germline-derived CDR1 and CDR2 are KGHSH and LQKENI. CDR3 loop: CASSLGSGNTIYF. Written as DNA, the CDR3 is TGTGCCAGCTCACTCGGGTCTGGAAACACCATATATTTT.